What follows are 13 T cell receptor beta chains derived from one specimen sequenced in a study of cytomegalovirus exposure and HLA in healthy donors. TCRdb keeps only in-frame clones here, not all; method: immunoSEQ multiplex PCR. The sample has 150,000 or so clones, almost 85% seen once. The sequenced sample was PBMCs. These receptors all stem from a man younger than 40 in good health and CMV-seropositive.

CDR3: CASSLTGGAPNGYTF. CDR3 DNA sequence: TGTGCCAGCAGTCTTACAGGGGGCGCTCCCAATGGCTACACCTTC. The rearrangement joins TRBV27 to TRBJ1-2; 9 positions agree with TRBD1. The CDR3 sequence is 15 residues long. Germline CDR1 and CDR2: MNHEY and SMNVEV (reference sequence). V gave up 5 bases and J gave up 6 bases; unmatched junction bases: 10.

The CDR3 loop is CASSGRGNTEAFF. The CDR3 DNA sequence: TGTGCCAGCAGTGGACGGGGGAACACTGAAGCTTTCTTT. The V call is TRBV2, the J call TRBJ1-1; no clear D. Trimming removed 4 bases from V and 1 base from J, with 7 bases in between. The CDR3 contains 13 residues. Per the germline V gene, CDR1 is SNHLY and CDR2 is FYNNEI.

J is TRBJ2-3 and V is TRBV30; D might be TRBD2 (6 bases). The CDR3 consists of 14 residues. Germline CDR1 is GTSNPN and CDR2 is SVGIG (reference sequence). The V gene lost 0 bases and the J gene lost 8 bases, with 15 bases spanning the gap. The CDR3 nucleotides read TGTGCCTGGAGTGTGGACCAGCGGGTAGCTACGCAGTATTTT. Amino acid sequence: CAWSVDQRVATQYF.

The V and J genes are TRBV9 and TRBJ2-5; 7 positions match TRBD1. V shed 3 bases, J shed 3 bases, and the junction held 14 bases outside the gene matches. The germline V gene has CDR1 SGDLS and CDR2 YYNGEE. The CDR3 consists of 17 residues. In DNA form, the CDR3 reads TGTGCCAGCAGCGAGGGGGCCGAGGGTGGTTCCAAAGAGACCCAGTACTTC. This gives the protein CASSEGAEGGSKETQYF.

The chain couples TRBV10-3 to TRBJ2-5; TRBD1 agrees at 9 bases. This CDR3 is 16 amino acids long. Germline V gene data show CDR1 as ENHRY and CDR2 as SYGVKD. Unmatched junction bases numbered 2, after V lost 0 bases and J lost 0 bases. As DNA, the CDR3 is TGTGCCATCAGTGAGTCGAGGACAGGGGACCAAGAGACCCAGTACTTC. Translated, it gives CAISESRTGDQETQYF.

The chain uses TRBV6-6 and TRBJ1-4, with D possibly matching TRBD1 (5 bases). Germline CDR1 reads MNHNY; CDR2 reads SVGAGI (reference sequence). The CDR3 has 14 residues. V shed 6 bases and J shed 5 bases, with 13 bases lying between them. CDR3 protein: CASRTGGSNEKLFF. CDR3 DNA: TGTGCCAGCAGAACGGGGGGTAGCAATGAAAAACTGTTTTTT.

V and J are TRBV5-1 and TRBJ2-1; weak D call: TRBD2 (6 bases). From germline, CDR1 is SGHRS and CDR2 YFSETQ. Between the trimmed V and J ends, which lost 0 bases and 3 bases, there was a span of 16 bases. CDR3 size: 17 residues. CDR3 sequence reads: CASSLAKRLASYNEQFF. The CDR3 nucleotides read TGCGCCAGCAGCTTGGCCAAGAGGCTAGCGAGCTACAATGAGCAGTTCTTC.

The chain combines TRBV6-1 with TRBJ2-3, with D tentatively TRBD2 (7 bases). V was pared by 6 bases and J by 6 bases, with 16 bases between. This CDR3 is built from 14 residues. Germline-derived CDR1 and CDR2 are MNHNS and SASEGT. The CDR3 sequence: CASSLEGEGDTQYF. The CDR3 DNA is TGTGCCAGCAGCCTCGAGGGGGAGGGGGATACGCAGTATTTT.

V and J are TRBV28 and TRBJ2-4, with TRBD1 as a possible D gene (6 bases). Germline V gene data show CDR1 as MDHEN and CDR2 as SYDVKM. The V end was cut by 6 bases, the J end by 0 bases, with 9 bases between. The CDR3 has 14 residues. This CDR3 reads CASRGALAKNIQYF. As DNA, the CDR3 is TGTGCCAGCAGGGGGGCCCTAGCCAAAAACATTCAGTACTTC.

This clone was seen a handful of times. The V and J genes are TRBV5-1 and TRBJ2-3; TRBD1 agrees at 7 bases. Germline V gives CDR1 SGHRS, CDR2 YFSETQ. CDR3 length: 15 residues. J gave up 3 bases and V 0 bases, and 4 bases lay outside the gene matches. CDR3 DNA: TGCGCCAGCAGCTTGGACAGGGGACAAACAGATACGCAGTATTTT. The encoded protein is CASSLDRGQTDTQYF.

The chain links TRBV18 to TRBJ2-4, with D perhaps matching TRBD2 (6 bases). The V gene lost 3 bases and the J gene lost 6 bases, with 12 bases spanning the gap. Per germline, CDR1 KGHSH and CDR2 LQKENI. The CDR3 has 14 residues. CDR3 sequence reads: CASSPLVGGNIQYF. The DNA of the CDR3 is TGTGCCAGCTCACCGCTCGTCGGGGGAAACATTCAGTACTTC.

The chain joins TRBV28 to TRBJ1-3; 8 nucleotides line up with TRBD1. There are 13 residues in the CDR3. Trimming at V came to 10 bases and at J to 7 bases, leaving 9 bases not matched to a gene. The germline gives CDR1 MDHEN, CDR2 SYDVKM. In nucleotides, the CDR3 is TGTGCCACGATGGGACAGGCAAGCAACACCATATATTTT. Translation: CATMGQASNTIYF.

The chain has TRBV28 and TRBJ1-5, with 9 bases matching TRBD1. V lost 8 bases to trimming and J lost 1 base; unmatched junction nucleotides: 6. CDR3 length equals 15 residues. Germline values: CDR1 MDHEN, CDR2 SYDVKM. The CDR3 coding sequence is TGTGCCAGCCGGAAACAGGGGGCGAGCAATCAGCCCCAGCATTTT. This translates into CASRKQGASNQPQHF.